The 30 T cell receptor beta chains presented below share a single source sample, sequenced in a study of shared clonotypes between healthy human individuals. Data came from immunoSEQ multiplex PCR; TCRdb stores just in-frame clones and leaves some out. The table has 2 million to 3 million clones, 93% seen once. The sequenced sample consisted of naive CD4+ T cells from PBMCs. Specified subset: CD45RA+ positively selected. The receptors originated from a man between 18 and 29 years old in good health. Some clones in this sample may be carry-over from other donors' samples.

The chain uses TRBV7-6 and TRBJ1-1; the D gene is possibly TRBD1 (5 bases). CDR3 length equals 14 residues. The V and J ends lost 2 bases and 4 bases respectively, with 11 bases between them. The germline CDR1 and CDR2 sequences are SGHVS and FNYEAQ. The CDR3 reads CASSLSAGGTEAFF. Here the CDR3 DNA reads TGTGCCAGCAGCTTAAGCGCGGGGGGCACTGAAGCTTTCTTT.

The chain has TRBV28 and TRBJ2-1, with no clear D. CDR3 length: 11 amino acids. The germline V gene encodes CDR1 MDHEN and CDR2 SYDVKM. The V end was cut by 2 bases, the J end by 12 bases, with 8 bases between. The CDR3 spells CASSLGVVQFF. Written as DNA, the CDR3 is TGTGCCAGCAGTTTAGGGGTTGTGCAGTTCTTC. Together with reference TRBV28 and TRBJ2-1, the CDR3 gives the full variable domain: DVKVTQSSRYLVKRTGEKVFLECVQDMDHENMFWYRQDPGLGLRLIYFSYDVKMKEKGDIPEGYSVSREKKERFSLILESASTNQTSMYLCASSLGVVQFFGPGTRLTVL.

V usage is TRBV6-6 and J usage is TRBJ2-2, with D perhaps matching TRBD2 (5 bases). In germline, CDR1 is MNHNY, CDR2 SVGAGI (reference sequence). V gave up 2 bases and J gave up 5 bases, with 6 bases separating them. This CDR3 is 13 amino acids long. The CDR3 coding sequence is TGTGCCAGCAGTTACGGAGGTACCGGGGAGCTGTTTTTT. Its protein is CASSYGGTGELFF.

This clone was detected only once. The chain has TRBV7-3 and TRBJ2-1; 8 nucleotides align to TRBD2. CDR1 and CDR2 (germline): SGHTA, FQGTGA. CDR3 size: 16 residues. J was trimmed by 3 bases and V by 5 bases; bases with no gene match: 9. CDR3 in amino acids: CASSRGSSGIYNEQFF. In nucleotides, the CDR3 is TGTGCCAGCAGCCGAGGGAGTAGCGGGATCTACAATGAGCAGTTCTTC.

The V call is TRBV6-5, the J call TRBJ1-1; D is ambiguous. Germline values: CDR1 MNHEY, CDR2 SVGAGI. The CDR3 runs to 12 residues. V shed 3 bases and J shed 7 bases, with 9 bases lying between them. DNA of the CDR3: TGTGCCAGCAGTTATCGGGGAGATGAAGCTTTCTTT. It yields the protein CASSYRGDEAFF.

This chain connects TRBV7-9 to TRBJ1-5; D perhaps matches TRBD1 (5 bases). Between the trimmed V and J ends, which lost 1 base and 8 bases, there was a span of 9 bases. The CDR3 runs 13 residues. Germline V CDR1 and CDR2: SEHNR, FQNEAQ (reference sequence). Here the CDR3 reads CASSLGGEKPQHF. DNA for the CDR3: TGTGCCAGCAGCTTAGGGGGGGAAAAGCCCCAGCATTTT.

The chain has TRBV25-1 and TRBJ1-2; D not resolved. This CDR3 region has 15 residues. Germline assignment: CDR1 MGHDK and CDR2 SYGVNS. Between the trimmed V and J ends, which lost 0 bases and 2 bases, there was a span of 10 bases. The CDR3 is CASSEYEARNYGYTF. The CDR3 DNA reads TGTGCCAGCAGTGAATACGAAGCAAGAAACTATGGCTACACCTTC.

The chain joins TRBV7-2 to TRBJ2-7; possible D gene TRBD2, 7 bases. Trimming pared 5 bases from V and 5 bases from J, leaving 16 bases between. CDR1 is SGHTA, CDR2 FQGNSA, per germline. The CDR3 is made up of 14 amino acids. CDR3 protein: CASSREGGIDEQYF. The CDR3 DNA reads as TGTGCCAGCAGCCGAGAGGGGGGGATCGACGAGCAGTACTTC.

A note on this clone: The same CDR3 can be traced to other DNA sequences in this sample. This chain connects TRBV18 to TRBJ1-3, with D maybe TRBD1 (5 bases). Between the trimmed V and J ends, which lost 2 bases and 4 bases, there was a span of 6 bases. The CDR3 runs 13 residues. The germline V gene encodes CDR1 KGHSH and CDR2 LQKENI. The CDR3 sequence is CASSPGAGNTIYF. In nucleotides, the CDR3 is TGTGCCAGCTCACCAGGGGCCGGAAACACCATATATTTT.

The rearrangement uses TRBV11-2 and TRBJ1-3, with 8 bases identical to TRBD1. The V gene's germline CDR1 is SGHAT and CDR2 FQNNGV. The CDR3 consists of 16 residues. The junction had 9 bases not matched to a gene; V was cut back by 2 bases and J by 6 bases. The CDR3 nucleotides are TGTGCCAGCAGCTTATCAGGGACAGGTGTTGCAAACACCATATATTTT. Its protein is CASSLSGTGVANTIYF.

This clone has a single count. The J gene is TRBJ1-2, the V gene TRBV20-1; unclear D gene. V gave up 7 bases and J gave up 4 bases, with 10 bases separating them. The germline V gene has CDR1 DFQATT and CDR2 SNEGSKA (reference sequence). This CDR3 region has 11 residues. The DNA of the CDR3 is TGCAGTGGCAAGGGTGTCTATGGCTACACCTTC. This gives the protein CSGKGVYGYTF.

The V call is TRBV18, the J call TRBJ2-7; 7 bases agree with TRBD1. CDR3 size: 14 residues. After removal of 1 base from V and 7 bases from J, the junction contained 7 bases not matched to a gene. The germline gives CDR1 KGHSH, CDR2 LQKENI. For the CDR3, the DNA is TGTGCCAGCTCACCACTACAGGGGTTGAGGGAGCAGTACTTC. This codes for CASSPLQGLREQYF.

The rearrangement links TRBV11-2 to TRBJ2-3, with D tentatively TRBD2 (7 bases). CDR3 size: 16 residues. Looked up from germline, CDR1 is SGHAT and CDR2 is FQNNGV. Trimming removed 2 bases at V and 2 bases at J, with 14 bases between. The CDR3 DNA sequence: TGTGCCAGCAGCTTATTTTCGGCGGGGGCCACAGATACGCAGTATTTT. Translating it yields CASSLFSAGATDTQYF.

The V call is TRBV9, the J call TRBJ2-5, with D uncertain. The V gene lost 2 bases and the J gene lost 5 bases, with 10 bases spanning the gap. The CDR3 has 13 amino acids. Germline assignment: CDR1 SGDLS and CDR2 YYNGEE. The CDR3 DNA follows: TGTGCCAGCAGCGTCAATGCCGGGGAGACCCAGTACTTC. Residues: CASSVNAGETQYF. Combining the CDR3 with reference TRBV9 and TRBJ2-5 gives the whole variable domain DSGVTQTPKHLITATGQRVTLRCSPRSGDLSVYWYQQSLDQGLQFLIQYYNGEERAKGNILERFSAQQFPDLHSELNLSSLELGDSALYFCASSVNAGETQYFGPGTRLLVL.

The chain couples TRBV28 to TRBJ2-1; 8 positions match TRBD1. The CDR3 is 16 residues long. Germline lookup yields CDR1 MDHEN and CDR2 SYDVKM. V lost 5 bases, J lost 1 base, and 7 bases stayed unmatched. The CDR3 sequence: CASSPRTGFSYNEQFF. CDR3 nucleotide sequence: TGTGCCAGCAGTCCCAGGACAGGGTTTTCCTACAATGAGCAGTTCTTC.

The J gene is TRBJ2-1, the V gene TRBV7-7, with a weak D call TRBD1 (5 bases). This CDR3 region has 13 residues. The ends were cut back, 1 base at V and 9 bases at J, with 10 bases in the middle. Germline V gene lookup returns CDR1 SSHAT and CDR2 FNYEAQ (reference sequence). This chain's CDR3 is CASSLVAQGEQFF. The CDR3 DNA reads TGTGCCAGCAGCTTAGTAGCCCAGGGTGAGCAGTTCTTC. The full variable domain, rest sourced from reference TRBV7-7 and TRBJ2-1, is GAGVSQSPRYKVTKRGQDVTLRCDPISSHATLYWYQQALGQGPEFLTYFNYEAQPDKSGLPSDRFSAERPEGSISTLTIQRTEQRDSAMYRCASSLVAQGEQFFGPGTRLTVL.

The CDR3 sequence: CASSLLGSGYTF. For the CDR3, the DNA is TGTGCCAGCAGTTTGCTGGGGAGTGGCTACACCTTC. The chain links TRBV28 to TRBJ1-2; the D is unclear. Deletions cut 3 bases from V and 7 bases from J, with 9 bases between. Germline assignment: CDR1 MDHEN and CDR2 SYDVKM. CDR3 length equals 12 residues.

As regards this clone: This same CDR3 is encoded by further DNA sequences in the sample. The chain recombines TRBV5-1 with TRBJ1-3, with D unclear. Germline V gene data show CDR1 as SGHRS and CDR2 as YFSETQ. Trimming removed 0 bases at V and 0 bases at J, with 10 bases between. The CDR3 contains 16 residues. The chain's CDR3 is CASSLAGPLSGNTIYF. As DNA, the CDR3 is TGCGCCAGCAGCTTGGCTGGGCCGCTCTCTGGAAACACCATATATTTT.

The chain has TRBV7-2 and TRBJ1-2; TRBD1 agrees at 11 bases. With V trimmed by 6 bases and J by 7 bases, 7 bases remained unmatched. In germline, CDR1 is SGHTA, CDR2 FQGNSA. This CDR3 is built from 14 residues. The chain's CDR3 is CASSPWTGGSGYTF. The CDR3, as DNA: TGTGCCAGCAGTCCCTGGACAGGGGGCTCTGGCTACACCTTC.

The V call is TRBV30, the J call TRBJ1-2; a weak D match, TRBD1 (5 bases). Trimming took 7 bases from V and 2 from J, leaving 17 bases between them. The CDR3 runs 14 residues. In germline, CDR1 is GTSNPN, CDR2 SVGIG (reference sequence). Here the CDR3 reads CASARGGRNYGYTF. The DNA for the CDR3 is TGTGCCTCCGCGAGGGGCGGACGGAACTATGGCTACACCTTC.

The V call is TRBV6-6, the J call TRBJ2-7; 7 bases align to TRBD1. Looked up from germline, CDR1 is MNHNY and CDR2 is SVGAGI (reference sequence). This CDR3 is built from 15 residues. Trimming at V came to 6 bases and at J to 1 base, leaving 9 bases not matched to a gene. The CDR3 coding sequence is TGTGCCAGCAGCCCCGACAGGGCTACTTCCTACGAGCAGTACTTC. This sequence encodes CASSPDRATSYEQYF.

The chain has TRBV18 and TRBJ2-1; D gene uncertain. Trimming removed 6 bases at V and 2 bases at J, with 11 bases between. Germline assignment: CDR1 KGHSH and CDR2 LQKENI. The CDR3 is 14 residues long. As DNA, the CDR3 is TGTGCCAGCTCGCCGGTAGGTACCTACAATGAGCAGTTCTTC. Translated, it gives CASSPVGTYNEQFF.

The rearrangement links TRBV4-2 to TRBJ2-3, with TRBD2 matching over 12 bases. Germline V gene lookup returns CDR1 LGHNA and CDR2 YNFKEQ. This CDR3 comprises 19 residues. V was clipped by 1 base and J by 0 bases; unmatched bases: 8. The CDR3 DNA is TGTGCCAGCAGCCAAGTGGCACTAGCGGGGGGAACTAGCACAGATACGCAGTATTTT. Its protein product is CASSQVALAGGTSTDTQYF.

The V gene is TRBV14, the J gene TRBJ2-7; maybe TRBD1 (6 bases). Deletions cut 3 bases from V and 2 bases from J, with 29 bases between. This CDR3 region has 20 residues. Germline lookup yields CDR1 SGHDN and CDR2 FVKESK. The CDR3 DNA is TGTGCCAGCAGCCATCGGGCAGGACAGTCTAGTTCCACCTCACCCTACGAGCAGTACTTC. It yields the protein CASSHRAGQSSSTSPYEQYF.

The chain couples TRBV28 to TRBJ2-7, with 9 bases that match TRBD1. Per germline, CDR1 MDHEN and CDR2 SYDVKM. V shed 3 bases and J 2 bases; nucleotides not matched to a gene: 8. The CDR3 contains 16 residues. CDR3: CASSFPGTGIPYEQYF. The DNA of the CDR3 is TGTGCCAGCAGTTTTCCCGGGACAGGGATACCCTACGAGCAGTACTTC.

The rearrangement joins TRBV28 to TRBJ1-1; D not certain. Trimming left V 6 bases short and J 10 bases short, with 18 bases between. The CDR3 covers 13 residues. Germline loops: CDR1 MDHEN, CDR2 SYDVKM. The CDR3 DNA sequence: TGTGCCAGCAGACGCGCCGGGATTTTTGGAGCTTTCTTT. Its protein is CASRRAGIFGAFF.

J is TRBJ2-2 and V is TRBV5-8, with D perhaps matching TRBD2 (5 bases). The V gene's germline CDR1 is SGHTS and CDR2 YDEGEE. The CDR3 is made up of 17 amino acids. The V end lost 0 bases, the J end lost 5 bases, and 17 bases lay between the germline ends. Written as DNA, the CDR3 is TGTGCCAGCAGCTTGGGCCCCAGCGGATGGGAGACCGGGGAGCTGTTTTTT. Protein sequence: CASSLGPSGWETGELFF.

Notes on this clone: This specimen includes other DNA sequences encoding the same CDR3. The chain employs TRBV18 and TRBJ1-1, with 7 bases that match TRBD1. With 3 bases clipped from V and 2 bases from J, the junction kept 3 bases outside the gene matches. Germline-derived CDR1 and CDR2 are KGHSH and LQKENI. This CDR3 contains 14 residues. The CDR3 region has the DNA TGTGCCAGCTCACCCCAGGGGGTCAACACTGAAGCTTTCTTT. Amino acid sequence: CASSPQGVNTEAFF.

The chain uses TRBV7-2 and TRBJ2-4, with TRBD2 matching 11 bases. There are 19 residues in the CDR3. The J segment lost 2 bases and the V segment lost 5 bases, leaving 14 bases of the junction unmatched. Germline V gene sequence: CDR1 SGHTA, CDR2 FQGNSA. The CDR3 nucleotides are TGTGCCAGCAGCCCCCTTCCCGTAGCGGGAGGGCCCACCAAAAACATTCAGTACTTC. As protein: CASSPLPVAGGPTKNIQYF.

With respect to this clone: The same CDR3 also results from other DNA sequences found in this sample. The chain recombines TRBV5-1 with TRBJ2-1; the match to TRBD2 covers 7 bases. Germline V gene data show CDR1 as SGHRS and CDR2 as YFSETQ. There are 15 residues in the CDR3. Trimming at V came to 2 bases and at J to 0 bases, leaving 2 bases not matched to a gene. In nucleotides, the CDR3 is TGCGCCAGCAGCTTCTTAGCGGGCTCCTACAATGAGCAGTTCTTC. This translates into CASSFLAGSYNEQFF.